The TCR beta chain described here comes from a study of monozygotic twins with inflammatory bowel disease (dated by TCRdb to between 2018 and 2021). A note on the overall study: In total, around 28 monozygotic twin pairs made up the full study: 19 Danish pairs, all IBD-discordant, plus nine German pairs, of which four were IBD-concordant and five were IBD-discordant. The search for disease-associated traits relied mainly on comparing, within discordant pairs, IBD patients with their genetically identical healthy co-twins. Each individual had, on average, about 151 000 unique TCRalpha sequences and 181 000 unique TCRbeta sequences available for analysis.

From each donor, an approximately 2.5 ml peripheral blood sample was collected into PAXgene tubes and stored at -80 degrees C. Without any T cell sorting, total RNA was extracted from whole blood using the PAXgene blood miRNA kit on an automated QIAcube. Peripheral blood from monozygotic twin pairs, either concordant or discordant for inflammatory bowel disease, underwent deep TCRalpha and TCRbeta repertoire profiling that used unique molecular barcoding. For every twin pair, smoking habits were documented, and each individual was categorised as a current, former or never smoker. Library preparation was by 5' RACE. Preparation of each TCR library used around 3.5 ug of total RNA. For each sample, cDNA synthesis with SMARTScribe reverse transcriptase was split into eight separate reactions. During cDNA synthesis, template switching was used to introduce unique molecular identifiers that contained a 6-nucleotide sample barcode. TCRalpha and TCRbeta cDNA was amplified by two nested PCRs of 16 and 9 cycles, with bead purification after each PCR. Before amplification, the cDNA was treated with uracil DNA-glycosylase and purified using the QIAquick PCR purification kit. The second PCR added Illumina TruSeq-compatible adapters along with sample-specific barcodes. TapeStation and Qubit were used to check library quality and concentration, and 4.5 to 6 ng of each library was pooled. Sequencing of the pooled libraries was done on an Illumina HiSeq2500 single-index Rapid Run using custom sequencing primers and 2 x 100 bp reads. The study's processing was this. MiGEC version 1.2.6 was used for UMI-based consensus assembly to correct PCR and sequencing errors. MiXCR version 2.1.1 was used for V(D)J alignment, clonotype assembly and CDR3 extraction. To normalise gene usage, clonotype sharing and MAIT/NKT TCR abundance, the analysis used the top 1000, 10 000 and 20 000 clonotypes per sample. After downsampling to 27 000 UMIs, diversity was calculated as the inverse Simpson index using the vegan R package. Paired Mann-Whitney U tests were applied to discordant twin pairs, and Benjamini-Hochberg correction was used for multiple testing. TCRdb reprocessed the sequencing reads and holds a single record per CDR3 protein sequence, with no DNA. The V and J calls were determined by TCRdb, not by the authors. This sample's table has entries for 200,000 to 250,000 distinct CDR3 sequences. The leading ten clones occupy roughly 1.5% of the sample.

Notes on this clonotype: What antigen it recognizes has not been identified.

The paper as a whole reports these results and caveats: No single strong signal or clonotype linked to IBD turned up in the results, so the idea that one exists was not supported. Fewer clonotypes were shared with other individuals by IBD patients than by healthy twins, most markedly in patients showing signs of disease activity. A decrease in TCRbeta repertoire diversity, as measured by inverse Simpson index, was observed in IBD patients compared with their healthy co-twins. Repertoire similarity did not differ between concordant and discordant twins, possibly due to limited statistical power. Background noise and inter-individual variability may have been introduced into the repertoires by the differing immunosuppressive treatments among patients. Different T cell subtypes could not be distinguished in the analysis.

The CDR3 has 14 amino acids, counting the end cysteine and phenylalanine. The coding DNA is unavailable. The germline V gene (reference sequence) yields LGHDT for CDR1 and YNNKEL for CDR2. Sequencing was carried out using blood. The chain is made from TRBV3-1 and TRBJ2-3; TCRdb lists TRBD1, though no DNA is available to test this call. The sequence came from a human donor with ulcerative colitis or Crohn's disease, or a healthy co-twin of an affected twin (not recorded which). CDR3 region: CASSPWAPTDTQYF.